Listed below are T cell receptor beta chains from one sample, sequenced in a study of beta chain features in type 1 diabetes. Sequencing was performed with immunoSEQ multiplex PCR; in TCRdb, only in-frame clones are kept and a portion is missing. The sample has around 300,000 clones, about 8.5% seen once. Sequenced material: central memory CD4+ T cells from blood. Every receptor here comes from a woman under 30 in good health. CDR3s leave out the opening cysteine and the closing phenylalanine or tryptophan. Only part of the rows carry a size: once, few, many, or a class if the clone is expanded.

j_call clone_size v_call cdr3_aa
TRBJ1-1 NA TRBV18 ASSFRQGSNTEAF
TRBJ2-1 NA TRBV5-1 ASSLSTGGTPLNEQF
TRBJ2-5 few TRBV5-4 ASSLGGVRETQY
TRBJ2-7 NA TRBV21-1 ASSKRRPKAGASYEQY
TRBJ1-1 few TRBV5-4 ASSQVEFGAEAF
TRBJ2-2 NA TRBV27 ASSPQGGTTGELF
TRBJ2-1 many TRBV5-4 ASSATSTYNEQF
TRBJ1-5 few TRBV2 ASGRTADSNQPQH
TRBJ2-2 few TRBV4-3 ASSQEVISGGWYTGELF
TRBJ2-1 NA TRBV6-1 ASSEAGGRANEQF
TRBJ2-7 few TRBV4-1 ASSQPWGGSYEQY
TRBJ2-4 NA TRBV5-8 ASSFNGQGIAKNIQY
TRBJ1-2 few TRBV7-9 ASSVAGGNYGYT
TRBJ1-5 NA TRBV11-3 ASSLEANQPQH
TRBJ1-2 NA TRBV6-6 ASSYWIRGYGYT
TRBJ2-3 NA TRBV5-4 ASSPLGVADTQY
TRBJ1-2 few TRBV1 TSSQVRAGDTNYGYT
TRBJ2-2 few TRBV30 AWGSTGKSGELF
TRBJ2-2 NA TRBV6-5 ASSYSPGGELF
TRBJ2-3 NA TRBV18 ASSPRVEADTQY
TRBJ2-5 few TRBV7-2 ASSSNSGGPQETQY
TRBJ1-3 few TRBV2 ASRDRGDTIY
TRBJ2-1 many TRBV5-1 ASKPGQTGEQF
TRBJ1-5 many TRBV23-1 ASSQGRSVPDQPQH
TRBJ2-5 few TRBV5-4 ASSSFEKATQY
TRBJ2-2 NA TRBV5-4 ASSPTSGRTGELF
TRBJ2-5 NA TRBV7-9 ASSLIRGGRETQY
TRBJ2-3 few TRBV7-2 ASSSRQSNTDTQY
TRBJ1-5 NA TRBV7-2 ASSRVVIGNQPQH
TRBJ1-4 few TRBV18 ASSPVGQGREKLF
TRBJ2-7 few TRBV29-1 SVRLRQAGGRHEQY
TRBJ1-2 few TRBV28 ASVDSYYGYT
TRBJ1-5 few TRBV18 ASSPATGGRQPQH
TRBJ1-5 many TRBV7-2 ASSLKGLNQPQH
TRBJ2-3 many TRBV7-3 ASSLGLAVTDTQY
TRBJ2-7 few TRBV12-5 ASGPNQGHEQY
TRBJ2-1 NA TRBV7-8 ASSPIHSGTSALLQF
TRBJ2-3 NA TRBV25-1 ASSESRTGSTDTQY
TRBJ2-5 NA TRBV18 ASSRGLQETQY
TRBJ2-7 few TRBV13 ASSLGAGGGRQY
TRBJ2-5 few TRBV7-9 ASSLGTAGLETQY
TRBJ1-4 NA TRBV6-1 ASSHRREKLF
TRBJ1-6 NA TRBV5-6 ASSLGPGGNSPLH
TRBJ1-2 many TRBV5-1 ASSLLQGANGYT
TRBJ1-1 NA TRBV30 AWSNPAVRGAF
TRBJ2-1 many TRBV7-9 ASSFTAAGNEQF
TRBJ2-7 few TRBV7-2 ASSSPGYEQY
TRBJ1-1 NA TRBV19 ASSGRAGDMNTEAF
TRBJ1-1 NA TRBV6-5 ASRRGKRDTEAF
TRBJ2-5 NA TRBV5-1 ASSLPPGQIQETQY
TRBJ2-7 many TRBV13 ASSSWDRAGEQY
TRBJ2-4 NA TRBV5-4 ASSFPDGMGNIQY
TRBJ2-2 NA TRBV7-2 ASSPQGQGLTGELF
TRBJ1-1 few TRBV7-9 ASSPQGQGAF
TRBJ1-5 few TRBV30 AWSVWGQGINQPQH
TRBJ1-4 few TRBV4-3 ASSQNPQGQNEKLF
TRBJ1-1 many TRBV4-3 ASSQQRDGEAF
TRBJ1-5 few TRBV18 ASSGGTASNQPQH